Listed below are T cell receptor beta chains from one sample, sequenced in a study of T cell responses to AZD1222 COVID-19 vaccine. TCRdb's copy holds only in-frame clones and misses some; the assay was immunoSEQ multiplex PCR. The sample has 200,000 to 300,000 clones, more than 85% seen once. Sequenced material: peripheral blood, taken on day 0 of AZD1222 vaccination. Every receptor here comes from an adult in good health. Both conserved end residues are trimmed from each CDR3.

V gene	CDR3 length	J gene	CDR3 protein
TRBV3-1/TRBV3-2	14	TRBJ2-5	ASSQELLAGGKTQY
TRBV5-6	12	TRBJ2-7	ASSLGGAGYEQY
TRBV6-5	12	TRBJ2-7	ASSYGTGTYEQY
TRBV27	11	TRBJ1-2	ASSLAGNYGYT
TRBV11-2	11	TRBJ2-5	ASSSGTGLTQY
TRBV28	12	TRBJ1-4	ASRAQLASEKLF
TRBV5-1	13	TRBJ2-1	ATQLEASSYNEQF
TRBV3-1/TRBV3-2	12	TRBJ2-5	ASSQTGERETQY
TRBV7-3	14	TRBJ2-1	ASSFGTGSSYNEQF
TRBV29-1	11	TRBJ1-1	SVEYGMNTEAF
TRBV3-1/TRBV3-2	10	TRBJ2-5	ASSQYQETQY
TRBV5-5	16	TRBJ2-2	ASSLGDSSEADTGELF
TRBV5-1	13	TRBJ2-2	ASSLGPGNTGELF
TRBV24-1	14	TRBJ2-6	ATSDWRGSGANVLT
TRBV18	11	TRBJ1-5	ASSQDRNQPQH
TRBV18	10	TRBJ1-2	ASSQGQDGYT
TRBV4-3	12	TRBJ2-2	ASSRETNTGELF
TRBV2	10	TRBJ2-7	ASRGEGYEQY
TRBV19	15	TRBJ2-1	ASSIDLETSGYNEQF
TRBV6-1	13	TRBJ2-5	ASSEGGQGAETQY
TRBV5-4	11	TRBJ1-3	ASSEPGQRTIY
TRBV5-1	11	TRBJ1-2	ASSFARDGGYT
TRBV11-2	10	TRBJ1-4	ASSFNGEKLF
TRBV27	13	TRBJ2-7	ASSTRDRGFYEQY
TRBV5-1	12	TRBJ1-6	ASSVRDRDSPLH
TRBV7-2	11	TRBJ2-7	ASSSREGGEQY
TRBV18	11	TRBJ1-1	ASSPGSDTEAF
TRBV29-1	11	TRBJ1-1	SVRSQGATEAF
TRBV7-8	12	TRBJ1-2	ASSQGGAGDGYT
TRBV5-1	11	TRBJ2-7	ASSLASRYEQY
TRBV25-1	13	TRBJ2-1	ASSGSGRAYNEQF
TRBV5-1	13	TRBJ1-6	ASSLDRIYNSPLH
TRBV9	13	TRBJ2-2	ASSVRGGGTGELF
TRBV9	13	TRBJ1-4	ASSGTGGWNEKLF
TRBV4-1	12	TRBJ1-1	ASSQGDLNTEAF
TRBV18	13	TRBJ2-1	ASSPGRGGYNEQF
TRBV7-2	12	TRBJ2-7	ASTVGTGGYEQY
TRBV20-1	12	TRBJ2-3	SASGGGWSDTQY
TRBV7-8	13	TRBJ2-2	ASSTGSYGGGELF
TRBV10-2	13	TRBJ2-7	ASSQLAGYSYEQY
TRBV4-2	14	TRBJ2-7	ASSQEGFSLTYEQY
TRBV2	10	TRBJ1-2	ASGGTGGADT
TRBV6-5	13	TRBJ2-7	ASSSAPTSPREQY
TRBV5-1	12	TRBJ2-7	ASSRGQGAYEQY
TRBV5-1	13	TRBJ2-3	ASSLGGAHTDTQY
TRBV6-4	16	TRBJ2-2	ASSPTGTSGRMIGELF
TRBV5-1	11	TRBJ2-3	ASRAGVTDTQY
TRBV28	9	TRBJ1-1	ASSLYTEAF
TRBV9	13	TRBJ1-2	ASSDNREKDYGYT
TRBV23-1	14	TRBJ2-1	ASSQKDRARWNEQF
TRBV27	12	TRBJ1-1	ASSLSDGTREAF
TRBV7-9	14	TRBJ2-5	ASSLPIDRPEETQY